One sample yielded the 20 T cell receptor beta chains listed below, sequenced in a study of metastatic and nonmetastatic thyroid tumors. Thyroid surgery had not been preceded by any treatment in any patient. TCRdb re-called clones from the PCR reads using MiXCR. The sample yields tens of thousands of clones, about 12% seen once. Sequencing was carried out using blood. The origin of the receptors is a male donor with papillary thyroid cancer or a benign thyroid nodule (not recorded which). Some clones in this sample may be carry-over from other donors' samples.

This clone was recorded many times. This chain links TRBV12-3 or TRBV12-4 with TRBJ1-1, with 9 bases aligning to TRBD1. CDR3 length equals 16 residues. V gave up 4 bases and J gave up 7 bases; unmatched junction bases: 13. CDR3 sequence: CASSSADRTGALEAFF. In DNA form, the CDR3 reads TGTGCCAGCAGTTCGGCCGACCGGACAGGGGCCCTTGAAGCTTTCTTT.

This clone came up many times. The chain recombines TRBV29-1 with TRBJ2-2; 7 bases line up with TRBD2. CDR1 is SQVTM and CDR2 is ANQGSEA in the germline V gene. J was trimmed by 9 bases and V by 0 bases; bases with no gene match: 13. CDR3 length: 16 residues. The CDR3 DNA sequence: TGCAGCGTTGAAGATCCTCCTAGCGGAGACCACCGGGAGCTGTTTTTT. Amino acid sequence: CSVEDPPSGDHRELFF.

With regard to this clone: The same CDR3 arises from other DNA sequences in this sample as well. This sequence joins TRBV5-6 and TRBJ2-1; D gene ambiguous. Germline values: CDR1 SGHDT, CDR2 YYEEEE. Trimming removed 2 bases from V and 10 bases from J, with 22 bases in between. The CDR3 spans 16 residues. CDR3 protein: CASSFPPLRGLDEQFF. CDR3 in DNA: TGTGCCAGCAGCTTCCCCCCTCTGCGCGGTTTGGACGAGCAGTTCTTC. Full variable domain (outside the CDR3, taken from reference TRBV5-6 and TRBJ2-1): DAGVTQSPTHLIKTRGQQVTLRCSPKSGHDTVSWYQQALGQGPQFIFQYYEEEERQRGNFPDRFSGHQFPNYSSELNVNALLLGDSALYLCASSFPPLRGLDEQFFGPGTRLTVL.

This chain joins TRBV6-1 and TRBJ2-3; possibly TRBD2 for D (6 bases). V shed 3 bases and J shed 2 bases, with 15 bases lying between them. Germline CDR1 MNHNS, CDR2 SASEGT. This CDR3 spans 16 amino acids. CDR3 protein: CASSEGGASPTDTQYF. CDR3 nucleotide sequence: TGTGCCAGCAGTGAGGGCGGGGCTAGCCCCACAGATACGCAGTATTTT.

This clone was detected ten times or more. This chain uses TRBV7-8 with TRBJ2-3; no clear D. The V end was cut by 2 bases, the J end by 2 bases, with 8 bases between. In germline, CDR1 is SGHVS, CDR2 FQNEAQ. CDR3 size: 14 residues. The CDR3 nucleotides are TGTGCCAGCAGCTTAATGGAGACCACAGATACGCAGTATTTT. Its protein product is CASSLMETTDTQYF.

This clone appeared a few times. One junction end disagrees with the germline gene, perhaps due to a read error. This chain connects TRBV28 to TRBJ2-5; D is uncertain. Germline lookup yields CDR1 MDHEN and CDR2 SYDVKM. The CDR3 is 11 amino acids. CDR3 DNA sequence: TGTGCCATCAGCTCCCAAGATACCCAGTACTTC. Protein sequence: CAISSQDTQYF.

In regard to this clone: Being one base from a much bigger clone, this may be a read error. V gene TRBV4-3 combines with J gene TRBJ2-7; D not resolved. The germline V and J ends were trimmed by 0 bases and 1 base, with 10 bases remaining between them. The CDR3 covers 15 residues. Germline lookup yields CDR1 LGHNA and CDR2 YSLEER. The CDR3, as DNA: TGCGCCAGCAGCCAAGATAAGCCTGGATCCTACGAGCAGTACTTC. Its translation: CASSQDKPGSYEQYF.

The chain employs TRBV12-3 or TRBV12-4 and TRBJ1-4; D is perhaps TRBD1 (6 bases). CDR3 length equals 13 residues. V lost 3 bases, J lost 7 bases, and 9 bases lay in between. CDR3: CASSFKGGEKLFF. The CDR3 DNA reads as TGTGCCAGCAGTTTTAAAGGGGGTGAAAAACTGTTTTTT.

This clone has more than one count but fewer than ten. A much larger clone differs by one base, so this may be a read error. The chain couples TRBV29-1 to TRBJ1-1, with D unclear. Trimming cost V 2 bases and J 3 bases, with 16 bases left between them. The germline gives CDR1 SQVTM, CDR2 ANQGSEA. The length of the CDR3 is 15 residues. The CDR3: CSVELGSSGYTEAFF. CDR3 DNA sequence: TGCAGCGTTGAATTAGGATCGTCGGGGTACACTGAAGCTTTCTTT.

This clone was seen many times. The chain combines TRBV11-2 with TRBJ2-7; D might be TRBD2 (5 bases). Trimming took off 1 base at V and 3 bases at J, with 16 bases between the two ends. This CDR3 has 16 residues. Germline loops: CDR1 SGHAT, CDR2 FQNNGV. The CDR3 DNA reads TGTGCCAGCAGCTTAGGTCTAGCCGACTCTTTCTACGAGCAGTACTTC. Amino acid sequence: CASSLGLADSFYEQYF.

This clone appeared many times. CDR3 sequence reads: CASSSWTARQETQYF. In DNA form, the CDR3 reads TGTGCCAGTAGTTCCTGGACAGCCCGGCAAGAGACCCAGTACTTC. J is TRBJ2-5 and V is TRBV19; D possibly corresponds to TRBD1 (6 bases). CDR3 size: 15 residues. V shed 5 bases and J shed 2 bases, with 15 bases lying between them. Per the germline V gene, CDR1 is LNHDA and CDR2 is SQIVND (reference sequence).

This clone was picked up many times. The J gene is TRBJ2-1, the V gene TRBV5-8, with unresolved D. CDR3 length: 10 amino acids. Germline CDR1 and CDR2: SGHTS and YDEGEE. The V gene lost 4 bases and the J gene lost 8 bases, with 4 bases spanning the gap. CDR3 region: CASSHYEQFF. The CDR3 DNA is TGTGCCAGCAGCCACTATGAGCAGTTCTTC.

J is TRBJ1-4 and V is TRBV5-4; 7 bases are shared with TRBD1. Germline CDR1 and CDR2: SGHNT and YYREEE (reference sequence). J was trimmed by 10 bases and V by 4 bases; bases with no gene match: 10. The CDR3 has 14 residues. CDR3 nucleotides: TGTGCCAGCAGCCTACGGGACAGCGGGCGAAAACTGTTTTTT. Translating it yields CASSLRDSGRKLFF.

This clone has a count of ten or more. In nucleotides, the CDR3 is TGTGCCAGCAGCTTGCGGGAGAGGAGGCAAGAGACCCAGTACTTC. The encoded protein is CASSLRERRQETQYF. The gene calls are TRBV7-2 and TRBJ2-5, with TRBD2 matching over 7 bases. The CDR3 spans 15 residues. Per germline, CDR1 SGHTA and CDR2 FQGNSA. With 3 bases clipped from V and 2 bases from J, the junction kept 6 bases outside the gene matches.

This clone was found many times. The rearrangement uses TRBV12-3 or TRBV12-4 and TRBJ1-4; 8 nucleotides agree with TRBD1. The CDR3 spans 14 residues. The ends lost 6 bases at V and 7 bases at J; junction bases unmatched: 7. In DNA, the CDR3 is TGTGCCAGCAGCCGACAGGGGACGGGTGAAAAACTGTTTTTT. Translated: CASSRQGTGEKLFF.

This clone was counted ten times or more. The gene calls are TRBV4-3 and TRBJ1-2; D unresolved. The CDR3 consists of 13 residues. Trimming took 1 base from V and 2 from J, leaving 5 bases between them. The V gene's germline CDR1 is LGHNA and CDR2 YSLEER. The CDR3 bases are TGCGCCAGCAGCCAAGGCCAGAACTATGGCTACACCTTC. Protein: CASSQGQNYGYTF.

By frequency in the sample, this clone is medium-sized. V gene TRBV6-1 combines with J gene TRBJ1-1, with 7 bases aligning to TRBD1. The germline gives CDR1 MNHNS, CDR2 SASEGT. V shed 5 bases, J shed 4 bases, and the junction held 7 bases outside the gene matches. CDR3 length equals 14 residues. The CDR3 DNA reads TGTGCCAGCAGTCCAGACAGGGTGGGCACTGAAGCTTTCTTT. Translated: CASSPDRVGTEAFF.

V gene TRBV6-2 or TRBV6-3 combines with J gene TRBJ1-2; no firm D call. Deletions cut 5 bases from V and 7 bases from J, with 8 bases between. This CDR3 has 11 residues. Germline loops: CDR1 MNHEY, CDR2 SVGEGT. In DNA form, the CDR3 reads TGTGCCAGCAGTACCATGGGTGGCTACACCTTC. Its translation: CASSTMGGYTF.

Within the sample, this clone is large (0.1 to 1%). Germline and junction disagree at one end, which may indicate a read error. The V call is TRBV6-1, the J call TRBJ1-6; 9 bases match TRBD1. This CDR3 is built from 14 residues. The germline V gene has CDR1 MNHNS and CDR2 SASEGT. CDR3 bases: TGTGCCAGTCTTACAGGGGGCGGACCTTCAGCCCTCCACTTT. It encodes CASLTGGGPSALHF.

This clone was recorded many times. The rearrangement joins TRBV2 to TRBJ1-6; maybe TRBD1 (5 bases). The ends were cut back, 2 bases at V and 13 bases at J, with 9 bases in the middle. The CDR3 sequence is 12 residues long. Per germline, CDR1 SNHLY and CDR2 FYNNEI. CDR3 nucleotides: TGTGCCAGCAGTGAAAACGGGGGGCCCCTCCACTTT. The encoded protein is CASSENGGPLHF. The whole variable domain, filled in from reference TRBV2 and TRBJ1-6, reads EPEVTQTPSHQVTQMGQEVILRCVPISNHLYFYWYRQILGQKVEFLVSFYNNEISEKSEIFDDQFSVERPDGSNFTLKIRSTKLEDSAMYFCASSENGGPLHFGNGTRLTVT.